These T cell receptor beta chains were read from a single sample in a study of T cell responses to AZD1222 COVID-19 vaccine. The data were produced by immunoSEQ multiplex PCR, yet TCRdb's version contains in-frame clones alone and is incomplete. This table holds around 160,000 clones, approximately 90% found once. The sample in question was peripheral blood, obtained on day 0 of AZD1222 vaccination. Receptors were obtained from an adult in good health. Both conserved end residues are part of each CDR3. A D gene is named only where the DNA matches it firmly. Size tells how often a clone was seen (once, few, many) or the class of an expanded clone, and some rows leave it out.

cdr3_nt: TGTGCCAGCAGCCTAACAAACAGGGTCCGAACTGAAGCTTTCTTT
cdr3_aa: CASSLTNRVRTEAFF
cdr3_length: 15
d_call: -
v_call: TRBV3-1/TRBV3-2
clone_size: once
j_call: TRBJ1-1

cdr3_nt: TGTGCCAGCAGCGTAGGAGTCTTTAGCAATCAGCCCCAGCATTTT
cdr3_aa: CASSVGVFSNQPQHF
cdr3_length: 15
d_call: -
v_call: TRBV9
clone_size: -
j_call: TRBJ1-5

cdr3_nt: TGTGCCAGCAAAACATCACAGGGGAGTAATTCACCCCTCCACTTT
cdr3_aa: CASKTSQGSNSPLHF
cdr3_length: 15
d_call: TRBD1
v_call: TRBV6-5
clone_size: -
j_call: TRBJ1-6

cdr3_nt: TGTGCCAGCTCACCCTACCCCCGAGGACAGGCAAACACCATATATTTT
cdr3_aa: CASSPYPRGQANTIYF
cdr3_length: 16
d_call: TRBD1
v_call: TRBV18
clone_size: -
j_call: TRBJ1-3

cdr3_nt: TGTGCCAGCAGTGAGAAACAGGGAGGGAACACTGAAGCTTTCTTT
cdr3_aa: CASSEKQGGNTEAFF
cdr3_length: 15
d_call: -
v_call: TRBV6-4
clone_size: -
j_call: TRBJ1-1

cdr3_nt: TGTGCCAGCAGCCGACCTGGGACAGGAGTAGGCTATAATTCACCCCTCCACTTT
cdr3_aa: CASSRPGTGVGYNSPLHF
cdr3_length: 18
d_call: TRBD1
v_call: TRBV3-1/TRBV3-2
clone_size: -
j_call: TRBJ1-6

cdr3_nt: TGTGCCAGCAGCCAGGGGGGGTTTAATAGCAATCAGCCCCAGCATTTT
cdr3_aa: CASSQGGFNSNQPQHF
cdr3_length: 16
d_call: TRBD1
v_call: TRBV28
clone_size: once
j_call: TRBJ1-5

cdr3_nt: TGTGCCAGCAGCTTCGCCGGAGGGGTCTATGGCTACACCTTC
cdr3_aa: CASSFAGGVYGYTF
cdr3_length: 14
d_call: -
v_call: TRBV13
clone_size: -
j_call: TRBJ1-2

cdr3_nt: TGCGCCAGCAGCTTGGACGGGACGATTGAAGCTTTCTTT
cdr3_aa: CASSLDGTIEAFF
cdr3_length: 13
d_call: -
v_call: TRBV5-1
clone_size: -
j_call: TRBJ1-1

cdr3_nt: TGTGCCACCAGCTTGACAGGGGGCGTCAGCGGGGAGCTGTTTTTT
cdr3_aa: CATSLTGGVSGELFF
cdr3_length: 15
d_call: TRBD1
v_call: TRBV24-1
clone_size: -
j_call: TRBJ2-2

cdr3_nt: TGTGCCAGCAGCCTGACAGGGGACCTAAACACCATATATTTT
cdr3_aa: CASSLTGDLNTIYF
cdr3_length: 14
d_call: TRBD1
v_call: TRBV5-4
clone_size: -
j_call: TRBJ1-3

cdr3_nt: TGTGCCAGTAGTATCAACAGGGCAGATACGCAGTATTTT
cdr3_aa: CASSINRADTQYF
cdr3_length: 13
d_call: -
v_call: TRBV19
clone_size: -
j_call: TRBJ2-3

cdr3_nt: TGTGCCAGCAGTTACCCTCCGGGACAGGGAAATGGCTACACCTTC
cdr3_aa: CASSYPPGQGNGYTF
cdr3_length: 15
d_call: TRBD1
v_call: TRBV6-6
clone_size: -
j_call: TRBJ1-2

cdr3_nt: TGTGCCAGCAGCCCAGGACCAGGGGCTAATCAGCCCCAGCATTTT
cdr3_aa: CASSPGPGANQPQHF
cdr3_length: 15
d_call: -
v_call: TRBV7-3
clone_size: -
j_call: TRBJ1-5

cdr3_nt: TGTGCCACCAGTGATTCCACAGGGGTCGATTCATACGAGCAGTACTTC
cdr3_aa: CATSDSTGVDSYEQYF
cdr3_length: 16
d_call: TRBD1
v_call: TRBV24-1
clone_size: -
j_call: TRBJ2-7

cdr3_nt: TGTGCCAGCAGTTTAGCTCACCAGCCCCAGCATTTT
cdr3_aa: CASSLAHQPQHF
cdr3_length: 12
d_call: -
v_call: TRBV28
clone_size: -
j_call: TRBJ1-5

cdr3_nt: TGCGCCAGCAGCCACATACCGGACAGCTACGAGCAGTACTTC
cdr3_aa: CASSHIPDSYEQYF
cdr3_length: 14
d_call: -
v_call: TRBV5-1
clone_size: -
j_call: TRBJ2-7